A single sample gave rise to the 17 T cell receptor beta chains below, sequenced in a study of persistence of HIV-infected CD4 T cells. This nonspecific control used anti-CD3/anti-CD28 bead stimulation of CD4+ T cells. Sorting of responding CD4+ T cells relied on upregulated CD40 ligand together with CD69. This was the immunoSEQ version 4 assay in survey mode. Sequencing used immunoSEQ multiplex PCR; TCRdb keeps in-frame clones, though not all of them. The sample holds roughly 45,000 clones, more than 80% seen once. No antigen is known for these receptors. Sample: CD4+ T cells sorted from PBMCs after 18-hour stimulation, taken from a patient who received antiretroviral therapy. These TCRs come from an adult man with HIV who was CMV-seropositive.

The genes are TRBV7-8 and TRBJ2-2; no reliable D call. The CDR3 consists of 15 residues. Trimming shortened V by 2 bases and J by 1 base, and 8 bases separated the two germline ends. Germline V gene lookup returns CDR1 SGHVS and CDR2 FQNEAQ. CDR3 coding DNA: TGTGCCAGCAGCTTACCCCTGGGGAACACCGGGGAGCTGTTTTTT. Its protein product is CASSLPLGNTGELFF.

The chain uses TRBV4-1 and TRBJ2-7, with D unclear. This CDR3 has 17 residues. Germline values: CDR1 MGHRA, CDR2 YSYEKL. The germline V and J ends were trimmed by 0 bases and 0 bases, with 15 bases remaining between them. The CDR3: CASSQDASGRDSYEQYF. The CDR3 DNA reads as TGCGCCAGCAGCCAAGATGCCTCTGGTCGAGACTCCTACGAGCAGTACTTC.

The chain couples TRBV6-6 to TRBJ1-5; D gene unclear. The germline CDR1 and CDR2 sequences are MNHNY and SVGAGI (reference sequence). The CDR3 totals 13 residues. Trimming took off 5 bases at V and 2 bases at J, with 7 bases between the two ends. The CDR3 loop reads CASSLQGNQPQHF. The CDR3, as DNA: TGTGCCAGCAGTCTTCAGGGCAATCAGCCCCAGCATTTT.

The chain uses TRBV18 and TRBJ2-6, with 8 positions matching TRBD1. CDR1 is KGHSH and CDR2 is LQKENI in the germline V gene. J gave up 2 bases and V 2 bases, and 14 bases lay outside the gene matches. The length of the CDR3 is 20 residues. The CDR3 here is CASSPIRAGGAMTGANVLTF. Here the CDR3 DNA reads TGTGCCAGCTCACCAATTCGGGCAGGGGGCGCAATGACTGGGGCCAACGTCCTGACTTTC.

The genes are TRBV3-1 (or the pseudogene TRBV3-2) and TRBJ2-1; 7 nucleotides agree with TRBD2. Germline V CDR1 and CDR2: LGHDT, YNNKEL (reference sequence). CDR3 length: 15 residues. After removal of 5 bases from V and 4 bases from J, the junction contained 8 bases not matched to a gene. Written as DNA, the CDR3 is TGTGCCAGCAGCGCCCGGGACTACGGGTACAATGAGCAGTTCTTC. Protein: CASSARDYGYNEQFF.

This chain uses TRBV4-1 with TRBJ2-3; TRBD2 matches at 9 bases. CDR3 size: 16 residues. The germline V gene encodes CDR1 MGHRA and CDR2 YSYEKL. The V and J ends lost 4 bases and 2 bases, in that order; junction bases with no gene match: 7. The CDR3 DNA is TGCGCCAGCAGCCCCTCTAGCGGGGTAACCACAGATACGCAGTATTTT. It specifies CASSPSSGVTTDTQYF.

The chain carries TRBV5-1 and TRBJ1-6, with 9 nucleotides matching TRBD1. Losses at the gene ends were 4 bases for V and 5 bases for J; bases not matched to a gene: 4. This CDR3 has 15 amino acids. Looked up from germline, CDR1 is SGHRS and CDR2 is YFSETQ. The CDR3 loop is CASSLRTGDNSPLHF. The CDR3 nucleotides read TGCGCCAGCAGCCTCCGGACAGGGGATAATTCACCCCTCCACTTT.

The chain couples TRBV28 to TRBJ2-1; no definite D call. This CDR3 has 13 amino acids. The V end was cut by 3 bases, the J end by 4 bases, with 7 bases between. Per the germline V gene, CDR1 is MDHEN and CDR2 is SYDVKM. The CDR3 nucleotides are TGTGCCAGCAGTTTGGCCTCATACAATGAGCAGTTCTTC. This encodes CASSLASYNEQFF.

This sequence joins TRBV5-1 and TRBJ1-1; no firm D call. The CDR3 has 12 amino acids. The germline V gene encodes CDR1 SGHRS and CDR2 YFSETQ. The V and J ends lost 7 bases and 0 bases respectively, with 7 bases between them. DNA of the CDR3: TGCGCCAGCCGGGAACTGAACACTGAAGCTTTCTTT. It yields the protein CASRELNTEAFF.

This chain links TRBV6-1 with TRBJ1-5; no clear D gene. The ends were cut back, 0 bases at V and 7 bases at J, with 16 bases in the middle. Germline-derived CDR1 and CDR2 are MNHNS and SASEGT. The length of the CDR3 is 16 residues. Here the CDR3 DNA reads TGTGCCAGCAGTGAAGCGGAGACCCCTCGGCGACAGCCCCAGCATTTT. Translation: CASSEAETPRRQPQHF.

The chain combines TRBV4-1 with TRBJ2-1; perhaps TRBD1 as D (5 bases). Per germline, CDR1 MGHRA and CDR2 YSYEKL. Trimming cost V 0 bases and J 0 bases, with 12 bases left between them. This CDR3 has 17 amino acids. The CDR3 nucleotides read TGCGCCAGCAGCCAAGACAGGGTCTATAGCTCCTACAATGAGCAGTTCTTC. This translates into CASSQDRVYSSYNEQFF.

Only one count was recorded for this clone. CDR3 nucleotide sequence: TGTGCCAGCTCTGGGCGTGACTATGGCTACACCTTC. This gives the protein CASSGRDYGYTF. J is TRBJ1-2 and V is TRBV27, with D uncertain. CDR1 is MNHEY and CDR2 is SMNVEV in the germline V gene (reference sequence). This CDR3 contains 12 residues. The ends were cut back, 8 bases at V and 3 bases at J, with 10 bases in the middle.

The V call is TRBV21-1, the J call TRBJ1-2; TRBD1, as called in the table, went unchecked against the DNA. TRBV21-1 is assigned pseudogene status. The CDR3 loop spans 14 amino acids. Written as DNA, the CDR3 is TGTGCCAGGAGACAGGGGTTAGGTAACTATGGCTACACCTTC. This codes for CARRQGLGNYGYTF.

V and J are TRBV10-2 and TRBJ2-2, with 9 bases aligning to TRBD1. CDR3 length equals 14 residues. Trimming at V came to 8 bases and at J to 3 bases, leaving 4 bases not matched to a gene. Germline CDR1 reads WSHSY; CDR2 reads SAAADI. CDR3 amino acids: CASLRDRDTGELFF. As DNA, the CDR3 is TGCGCCAGCCTACGGGACAGGGACACCGGGGAGCTGTTTTTT.

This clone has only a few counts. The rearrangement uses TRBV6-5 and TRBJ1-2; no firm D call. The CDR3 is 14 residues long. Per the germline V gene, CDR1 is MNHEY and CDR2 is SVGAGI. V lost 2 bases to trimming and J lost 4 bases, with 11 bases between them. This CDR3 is CASSYGVSLYGYTF. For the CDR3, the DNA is TGTGCCAGCAGTTACGGGGTAAGCCTCTATGGCTACACCTTC.

The CDR3 sequence is CASSQLAGTGTGNTIYF. The CDR3 DNA follows: TGTGCCAGCAGCCAATTAGCCGGGACAGGGACTGGAAACACCATATATTTT. This rearrangement joins TRBV3-1 (or the pseudogene TRBV3-2) to TRBJ1-3; 9 positions match TRBD1. The V gene's germline CDR1 is LGHDT and CDR2 YNNKEL (reference sequence). J was trimmed by 2 bases and V by 2 bases; bases with no gene match: 7. The CDR3 consists of 17 residues.

CDR3 bases: TGTGCCAGTAGGAAAGCGGGGGGGAATGAGCAGTTCTTC. It yields the protein CASRKAGGNEQFF. The rearrangement uses TRBV19 and TRBJ2-1, with 10 bases matching TRBD2. Germline-derived CDR1 and CDR2 are LNHDA and SQIVND (reference sequence). The trim removed 6 bases at V and 7 bases at J, leaving 3 bases unmatched. The CDR3 length is 13 residues.